These 23 T cell receptor beta chains share one sample of origin, sequenced in a study of cytomegalovirus exposure and HLA in healthy donors. PCR primers comprised 60 Vbeta and 13 Jbeta primers. Using immunoSEQ multiplex PCR, the repertoire was profiled, and TCRdb retains in-frame clones only, with some absent. Counted here are about 160,000 clones, around 80% occurring once; the ten biggest clones make up approximately 6.5%. The sample taken for sequencing was PBMCs. Receptors were obtained from a male donor in good health and CMV-seropositive.

V and J are TRBV27 and TRBJ2-2, with a tentative D call TRBD1 (6 bases). V shed 2 bases and J shed 0 bases, with 10 bases lying between them. Germline values: CDR1 MNHEY, CDR2 SMNVEV (reference sequence). CDR3 length: 16 amino acids. The CDR3 DNA reads TGTGCCAGCAGTTTAAGGGGGACGACGAACACCGGGGAGCTGTTTTTT. This gives the protein CASSLRGTTNTGELFF.

The V and J genes are TRBV4-1 and TRBJ2-6; TRBD1 might be the D (5 bases). This CDR3 is built from 18 residues. V shed 0 bases and J shed 2 bases, with 14 bases lying between them. Germline V gene sequence: CDR1 MGHRA, CDR2 YSYEKL. This CDR3 is CASSQEVGRTTGANVLTF. CDR3 bases: TGCGCCAGCAGCCAAGAGGTGGGCAGGACAACTGGGGCCAACGTCCTGACTTTC.

The genes are TRBV10-3 and TRBJ2-7; D perhaps matches TRBD2 (6 bases). CDR1 is ENHRY, CDR2 SYGVKD, per germline. The V end lost 0 bases, the J end lost 4 bases, and 25 bases lay between the germline ends. The CDR3 contains 19 residues. The DNA for the CDR3 is TGTGCCATCAGTGAGTCAAATTTTGGGACTCACAGAAGAGATTACGAGCAGTACTTC. Translation: CAISESNFGTHRRDYEQYF.

CDR3 sequence: CASSLGTGEREKLFF. The CDR3 nucleotides are TGTGCCAGCAGCTTGGGGACAGGGGAACGTGAAAAACTGTTTTTT. This chain links TRBV11-3 with TRBJ1-4; 10 nucleotides align to TRBD1. The V and J ends lost 3 bases and 7 bases, in that order; junction bases with no gene match: 5. The CDR3 is 15 residues long. The V gene's germline CDR1 is SGHNT and CDR2 YENEEA.

The chain is built from TRBV28 and TRBJ1-5, with 7 bases aligning to TRBD1. With 5 bases clipped from V and 9 bases from J, the junction kept 19 bases outside the gene matches. The CDR3 contains 17 residues. CDR1 MDHEN and CDR2 SYDVKM come from the germline V gene. CDR3 sequence: CASSPEGAGAAGWPQHF. In DNA, the CDR3 is TGTGCCAGCAGTCCCGAGGGGGCAGGGGCCGCGGGGTGGCCCCAGCATTTT.

The gene calls are TRBV10-3 and TRBJ2-2; D unclear. V gave up 0 bases and J gave up 0 bases, with 5 bases separating them. From germline, CDR1 is ENHRY and CDR2 SYGVKD. The CDR3 extends over 15 amino acids. Written as DNA, the CDR3 is TGTGCCATCAGTGAGTCCTCAGCGAACACCGGGGAGCTGTTTTTT. Its translation: CAISESSANTGELFF.

The rearrangement links TRBV18 to TRBJ2-7, with a tentative D call TRBD1 (6 bases). V gave up 2 bases and J gave up 1 base, with 9 bases separating them. The CDR3 has 14 residues. Germline V CDR1 and CDR2: KGHSH, LQKENI. CDR3 sequence (DNA): TGTGCCAGCTCACCAGAAGGACAGTCCTACGAGCAGTACTTC. Amino acids: CASSPEGQSYEQYF.

V gene TRBV7-6 combines with J gene TRBJ2-7, with 12 bases matching TRBD2. V lost 3 bases, J lost 5 bases, and 2 bases stayed unmatched. This CDR3 has 14 residues. Germline V gene sequence: CDR1 SGHVS, CDR2 FNYEAQ. The CDR3 DNA is TGTGCCAGCAGCTTGGGACTAGCGGGCGACGAGCAGTACTTC. It encodes CASSLGLAGDEQYF.

The sample holds one count of this clone. CDR3 sequence reads: CASSLPPGQAAVGFF. The CDR3 DNA follows: TGTGCCAGCAGTTTGCCCCCCGGACAGGCGGCCGTGGGTTTCTTT. The chain links TRBV11-3 to TRBJ1-1, with TRBD1 matching over 7 bases. J gave up 13 bases and V 6 bases, and 20 bases lay outside the gene matches. This CDR3 has 15 amino acids. Per the germline V gene, CDR1 is SGHNT and CDR2 is YENEEA. Full variable domain (outside the CDR3, taken from reference TRBV11-3 and TRBJ1-1): EAGVVQSPRYKIIEKKQPVAFWCNPISGHNTLYWYLQNLGQGPELLIRYENEEAVDDSQLPKDRFSAERLKGVDSTLKIQPAELGDSAVYLCASSLPPGQAAVGFFGQGTRLTVV.

The chain links TRBV10-3 to TRBJ2-5; D gene ambiguous. Gene TRBJ2-7 matches the end of the DNA better, so the J call may be wrong. Germline loops: CDR1 ENHRY, CDR2 SYGVKD. The CDR3 runs to 12 residues. CDR3 in amino acids: CAISQASYEQYF. The DNA for the CDR3 is TGTGCCATCAGTCAGGCGAGCTACGAGCAGTACTTC.

In nucleotides, the CDR3 is TGTGCCAGCACCCCATGGGCTAGCGGGACTAGCTCCTACAATGAGCAGTTCTTC. It yields the protein CASTPWASGTSSYNEQFF. This sequence joins TRBV27 and TRBJ2-1, with 9 bases identical to TRBD2. The CDR3 loop spans 18 amino acids. Germline CDR1 and CDR2: MNHEY and SMNVEV (reference sequence). V trimming: 7 bases; J trimming: 0 bases; junction bases outside the gene matches: 13.

This chain connects TRBV5-6 to TRBJ1-2; TRBD1 matches 9 bases. V lost 9 bases and J lost 8; bases outside the gene matches: 8. The CDR3 spans 12 residues. Germline CDR1 is SGHDT and CDR2 is YYEEEE. CDR3 sequence reads: CATGDRARGYTF. The CDR3 coding sequence is TGTGCCACCGGGGACAGGGCTAGAGGCTACACCTTC.

The rearrangement joins TRBV5-1 to TRBJ2-5; D is possibly TRBD2 (7 bases). Looked up from germline, CDR1 is SGHRS and CDR2 is YFSETQ. The ends were cut back, 4 bases at V and 5 bases at J, with 18 bases in the middle. The length of the CDR3 is 15 residues. The CDR3 nucleotides are TGCGCCAGCAGCCTGGGGGCGGGAGTAGGCGAGACCCAGTACTTC. Protein product: CASSLGAGVGETQYF.

DNA of the CDR3: TGCGCCAGCAGCTTGGCAGGACTGTATAGCACAGATACGCAGTATTTT. This gives the protein CASSLAGLYSTDTQYF. This sequence joins TRBV5-1 and TRBJ2-3, with D possibly matching TRBD2 (5 bases). Per germline, CDR1 SGHRS and CDR2 YFSETQ. The CDR3 has 16 residues. V was pared by 0 bases and J by 0 bases, with 11 bases between.

This sequence joins TRBV27 and TRBJ2-7; TRBD2 aligns across 7 bases. The V gene end was trimmed by 0 bases and the J gene end by 7 bases; junction bases not matched to a gene: 9. The germline V gene encodes CDR1 MNHEY and CDR2 SMNVEV (reference sequence). CDR3 length: 15 amino acids. The CDR3 DNA follows: TGTGCCAGCAGTTTATCCGCGGGAGCCCCGGGGGAGCAGTACTTC. The encoded protein is CASSLSAGAPGEQYF.

The chain joins TRBV18 to TRBJ2-7; D is perhaps TRBD1 (6 bases). The CDR3 loop spans 14 amino acids. The V end was cut by 2 bases, the J end by 8 bases, with 16 bases between. Germline values: CDR1 KGHSH, CDR2 LQKENI. This chain's CDR3 is CASSPSLQGFQQYF. CDR3 sequence (DNA): TGTGCCAGCTCACCATCATTACAGGGTTTCCAGCAGTACTTC.

The chain is built from TRBV7-8 and TRBJ2-7; possibly TRBD2 for D (6 bases). The germline CDR1 and CDR2 sequences are SGHVS and FQNEAQ. V dropped 5 bases and J dropped 3 bases, with 14 bases sitting between them. CDR3 length equals 14 residues. The CDR3 loop reads CASSPWDSDYEQYF. As DNA, the CDR3 is TGTGCCAGCAGCCCCTGGGACTCCGACTACGAGCAGTACTTC.

The gene calls are TRBV18 and TRBJ1-3; 8 bases fit TRBD1. The germline CDR1 and CDR2 sequences are KGHSH and LQKENI. The J segment lost 1 base and the V segment lost 1 base, leaving 6 bases of the junction unmatched. This CDR3 has 17 amino acids. CDR3: CASSPRGTGFSGNTIYF. Here the CDR3 DNA reads TGTGCCAGCTCACCACGGGGGACAGGTTTTTCTGGAAACACCATATATTTT. Using reference TRBV18 and TRBJ1-3 for the parts outside the CDR3, the full variable domain is NAGVMQNPRHLVRRRGQEARLRCSPMKGHSHVYWYRQLPEEGLKFMVYLQKENIIDESGMPKERFSAEFPKEGPSILRIQQVVRGDSAAYFCASSPRGTGFSGNTIYFGEGSWLTVV.

This clone showed up just a few times. The rearrangement links TRBV11-2 to TRBJ1-4; 9 bases agree with TRBD1. The CDR3 has 14 amino acids. V dropped 5 bases and J dropped 6; count of bases not matched to a gene: 4. Germline lookup yields CDR1 SGHAT and CDR2 FQNNGV. The CDR3 nucleotides read TGTGCCAGCAGCACCGGGACAGGGCATGAAAAACTGTTTTTT. It specifies CASSTGTGHEKLFF.

The chain uses TRBV2 and TRBJ1-1; D gene unclear. The V end lost 4 bases, the J end lost 1 base, and 7 bases lay between the germline ends. The CDR3 runs 13 residues. Looked up from germline, CDR1 is SNHLY and CDR2 is FYNNEI. CDR3 sequence reads: CASSVERNTEAFF. The CDR3 DNA sequence: TGTGCCAGCAGTGTAGAAAGGAACACTGAAGCTTTCTTT.

This clone was seen only a few times. One end of the junction is discordant with germline, which a read error may explain. V usage is TRBV10-2 and J usage is TRBJ2-7, with 8 bases identical to TRBD1. The germline CDR1 and CDR2 sequences are WSHSY and SAAADI. CDR3 size: 13 residues. CDR3 nucleotide sequence: TGCGCCAGCAGTGAGGGACAGGGTCCATCTCCTGTCTTC. Protein sequence: CASSEGQGPSPVF.

The chain recombines TRBV19 with TRBJ2-7, with D maybe TRBD1 (6 bases). This CDR3 comprises 17 residues. V gave up 1 base and J gave up 2 bases, with 18 bases separating them. CDR1 LNHDA and CDR2 SQIVND come from the germline V gene (reference sequence). The CDR3 region is CASSIALSATGAYEQYF. In DNA, the CDR3 is TGTGCCAGTAGTATAGCCCTATCTGCGACAGGAGCCTACGAGCAGTACTTC.

J is TRBJ2-2 and V is TRBV27; 16 positions agree with TRBD2. The V gene end was trimmed by 5 bases and the J gene end by 6 bases; junction bases not matched to a gene: 3. The germline V gene has CDR1 MNHEY and CDR2 SMNVEV (reference sequence). The CDR3 extends over 16 amino acids. Here the CDR3 DNA reads TGTGCCAGCAGTCCCGGGACTAGCGGGAGGGCCGGGGAGCTGTTTTTT. Its translation: CASSPGTSGRAGELFF.